The entry below describes one T cell receptor (beta chain). The antigen remains undetermined. The record originates from a study of T cell repertoires in cytomegalovirus infection. Study-wide background: HLA-B-restricted CMV epitopes that are well studied were used alongside recently identified HLA-C-restricted ones. Study findings and constraints: CMV-specific TCR beta clonotypes restricted by HLA-C were the ones dominating the ex vivo response.

V lost 3 bases and J lost 6, with 8 bases in between. Germline V gene lookup returns CDR1 SGHTA and CDR2 FQGNSA. The CDR3 loop spans 13 amino acids. TCRdb re-analysed the reads in MiXCR, keeping a single row per CDR3 protein. The sample consists of about 740,000 distinct CDR3 sequences, around 35% of them appearing once. The TCR comes from a human donor in good health (CMV status not recorded). Some clones in this sample may be carry-over from other donors' samples. The sequences come from cultured PBMCs, collected from culture after CMV antigen stimulation. This rearrangement joins TRBV7-2 to TRBJ2-2; D is uncertain. The DNA for the CDR3 is TGTGCCAGCAGCTTCCGACAATCCGGGGAGCTGTTTTTT. Protein sequence: CASSFRQSGELFF.